Below are 27 T cell receptor beta chains sequenced from a single sample in a study of T cell repertoires in cytomegalovirus infection. A single record per CDR3 protein comes from TCRdb applying MiXCR to the reads. The sample has 250,000 to 350,000 distinct CDR3 sequences, roughly 25% seen once. The sample comprised PBMCs. The origin of the receptors is a human donor in good health (CMV status not recorded). Some clones in this sample may be carry-over from other donors' samples.

This clonotype was picked up many times. This chain uses TRBV11-2 with TRBJ1-1, with D perhaps matching TRBD1 (5 bases). The CDR3 runs 12 residues. CDR1 and CDR2 from the germline V gene are SGHAT and FQNNGV. The V end was cut by 5 bases, the J end by 4 bases, with 8 bases between. CDR3 DNA sequence: TGTGCCAGCAGCCCAGGGATCACTGAAGCTTTCTTT. Its protein product is CASSPGITEAFF.

This clonotype came up many times. The rearrangement uses TRBV7-3 and TRBJ2-1, with TRBD2 matching 8 bases. CDR1 and CDR2 (germline): SGHTA, FQGTGA. This CDR3 region has 16 residues. V shed 2 bases and J 4 bases; nucleotides not matched to a gene: 7. This CDR3 reads CASSLLNRGGYNEQFF. In nucleotides, the CDR3 is TGTGCCAGCAGCTTATTAAATCGGGGGGGATACAATGAGCAGTTCTTC.

This clonotype appeared many times. The chain employs TRBV7-2 and TRBJ2-7; 9 nucleotides match TRBD2. Germline-derived CDR1 and CDR2 are SGHTA and FQGNSA. The V gene end was trimmed by 5 bases and the J gene end by 5 bases; junction bases not matched to a gene: 7. The CDR3 is made up of 14 amino acids. The CDR3 is CASSLSGRIDEQYF. The CDR3 coding sequence is TGTGCCAGCAGCCTAAGCGGGAGGATTGACGAGCAGTACTTC.

This clonotype has at least ten counts. The chain employs TRBV7-8 and TRBJ1-2; perhaps TRBD1 as D (6 bases). The CDR3 is 14 amino acids. V was cut by 5 bases and J by 4 bases, with 14 bases left in between. Germline CDR1 and CDR2: SGHVS and FQNEAQ. The CDR3 DNA reads TGTGCCAGCAGCATAGATACAGGGTTCTATGGCTACACCTTC. This gives the protein CASSIDTGFYGYTF.

This rearrangement joins TRBV7-2 to TRBJ2-5; 10 nucleotides align to TRBD2. This CDR3 contains 16 residues. Germline V gene sequence: CDR1 SGHTA, CDR2 FQGNSA. With 1 base clipped from V and 4 bases from J, the junction kept 6 bases outside the gene matches. The CDR3 bases are TGTGCCAGCAGCTTAGGCACTAGCGGGAATGGAGAGACCCAGTACTTC. Its translation: CASSLGTSGNGETQYF.

This clonotype was counted only a few times. This sequence joins TRBV5-1 and TRBJ1-1, with D uncertain. V was trimmed by 5 bases and J by 11 bases, leaving 16 bases between them. This CDR3 contains 12 residues. Germline loops: CDR1 SGHRS, CDR2 YFSETQ. CDR3 nucleotide sequence: TGCGCCAGCAGGGTGGACTCCGGAGTTGCTTTCTTT. Residues: CASRVDSGVAFF.

The chain employs TRBV28 and TRBJ2-2; D uncertain. Trimming removed 6 bases from V and 8 bases from J, with 22 bases in between. The CDR3 consists of 16 residues. Germline V CDR1 and CDR2: MDHEN, SYDVKM. In DNA form, the CDR3 reads TGTGCCAGCAGCCTTGAAGGACCACAATCGACAGGGGAGCTGTTTTTT. It encodes CASSLEGPQSTGELFF.

The chain employs TRBV5-1 and TRBJ2-1, with 7 bases fitting TRBD2. Germline V gene data show CDR1 as SGHRS and CDR2 as YFSETQ. V was pared by 1 base and J by 7 bases, with 11 bases of the junction left unmatched. The CDR3 length is 16 residues. CDR3 loop: CASSLILSSGGNEQFF. CDR3 nucleotides: TGCGCCAGCAGCTTGATTCTGTCTAGCGGAGGTAATGAGCAGTTCTTC.

The chain joins TRBV20-1 to TRBJ1-5, with D possibly TRBD1 on 6 matching bases. The CDR3 runs to 16 residues. Trimming left V 0 bases short and J 0 bases short, with 12 bases between. Germline V gives CDR1 DFQATT, CDR2 SNEGSKA (reference sequence). The CDR3 region has the DNA TGCAGTGCTAGAGATGGGGGGGCCTATAGCAATCAGCCCCAGCATTTT. Translated: CSARDGGAYSNQPQHF.

The chain uses TRBV5-5 and TRBJ2-1; no clear D gene. The CDR3 extends over 15 amino acids. V was cut by 4 bases and J by 1 base, with 12 bases left in between. Germline CDR1 reads SGHKS; CDR2 reads YYEKEE (reference sequence). The CDR3 bases are TGTGCCAGCAGCCTGAGAAGCGCTTCCTACAATGAGCAGTTCTTC. This sequence encodes CASSLRSASYNEQFF.

The V and J genes are TRBV20-1 and TRBJ2-7, with 9 positions matching TRBD2. The CDR3 covers 15 residues. The J segment lost 3 bases and the V segment lost 0 bases, leaving 6 bases of the junction unmatched. CDR1 and CDR2 (germline): DFQATT, SNEGSKA (reference sequence). The CDR3 nucleotides read TGCAGTGCTAGAGAGGGTAGCGGGAGATACTACGAGCAGTACTTC. Amino acid sequence: CSAREGSGRYYEQYF.

This chain links TRBV28 with TRBJ2-7; 10 bases line up with TRBD2. Per germline, CDR1 MDHEN and CDR2 SYDVKM. The CDR3 has 14 amino acids. Unmatched junction bases numbered 3, after V lost 3 bases and J lost 4 bases. This chain's CDR3 is CASSFDSGRYEQYF. DNA for the CDR3: TGTGCCAGCAGTTTTGATAGCGGGAGGTACGAGCAGTACTTC.

This clonotype was found many times. The chain couples TRBV7-2 to TRBJ2-3; D unresolved. The germline CDR1 and CDR2 sequences are SGHTA and FQGNSA. This CDR3 is 15 amino acids long. V lost 3 bases and J 0 bases, leaving 10 bases between the germline ends. DNA of the CDR3: TGTGCCAGCAGCTTTGGCAGGCCGAGCACAGATACGCAGTATTTT. This gives the protein CASSFGRPSTDTQYF.

This clonotype has a count of ten or more. The V and J genes are TRBV7-2 and TRBJ2-5, with 7 positions matching TRBD1. This CDR3 is 14 amino acids long. With V trimmed by 1 base and J by 5 bases, 4 bases remained unmatched. Germline V gives CDR1 SGHTA, CDR2 FQGNSA. The CDR3 DNA reads TGTGCCAGCAGCTTAGTAGGGGGCAGCGAGACCCAGTACTTC. Translated: CASSLVGGSETQYF.

J is TRBJ2-5 and V is TRBV28; possibly TRBD2 for D (6 bases). Looked up from germline, CDR1 is MDHEN and CDR2 is SYDVKM. The ends were cut back, 2 bases at V and 0 bases at J, with 13 bases in the middle. The CDR3 covers 16 residues. CDR3 in amino acids: CASSLLRGWYQETQYF. The DNA of the CDR3 is TGTGCCAGCAGTTTACTTCGGGGGTGGTACCAAGAGACCCAGTACTTC.

This clonotype was detected only a few times. This chain joins TRBV7-3 and TRBJ2-1; D remains ambiguous. From germline, CDR1 is SGHTA and CDR2 FQGTGA. V lost 5 bases and J 0 bases, leaving 11 bases between the germline ends. This CDR3 has 15 residues. This chain's CDR3 is CASSPTPSSYNEQFF. The CDR3 nucleotides read TGTGCCAGCAGCCCCACCCCGAGCTCCTACAATGAGCAGTTCTTC.

Only a few counts were recorded for this clonotype. This CDR3 is missing its conserved last phenylalanine or tryptophan, likely due to a read error. The V gene is TRBV7-4, the J gene TRBJ1-5, with 7 bases aligning to TRBD1. Per germline, CDR1 SGHVT and CDR2 SQSDAQ. This CDR3 has 14 amino acids. V lost 5 bases and J lost 5; bases outside the gene matches: 6. This chain's CDR3 is CASSLRQGDQPQHL. In DNA form, the CDR3 reads TGTGCCAGCAGCCTCCGACAGGGTGATCAGCCCCAGCATCTT.

This clonotype was seen many times. The chain has TRBV7-2 and TRBJ1-1; D gene unclear. Germline V CDR1 and CDR2: SGHTA, FQGNSA. The CDR3 totals 13 residues. V was pared by 2 bases and J by 1 base, with 5 bases between. CDR3 sequence: CASSLRRNTEAFF. CDR3 nucleotide sequence: TGTGCCAGCAGCTTAAGACGGAACACTGAAGCTTTCTTT.

This clonotype was observed many times. The V call is TRBV20-1, the J call TRBJ2-5; 14 positions match TRBD2. After removal of 0 bases from V and 4 bases from J, the junction contained 4 bases not matched to a gene. This CDR3 comprises 16 residues. Germline lookup yields CDR1 DFQATT and CDR2 SNEGSKA (reference sequence). The chain's CDR3 is CSARDRTSGRTETQYF. CDR3 coding DNA: TGCAGTGCTAGAGACAGGACTAGCGGGAGGACAGAGACCCAGTACTTC.

V is TRBV6-2 or TRBV6-3 and J is TRBJ2-1; D uncertain. This CDR3 region has 14 residues. CDR1 MNHEY and CDR2 SVGEGT come from the germline V gene. V was pared by 2 bases and J by 6 bases, with 11 bases between. CDR3 amino acids: CASSYDTPSNEQFF. CDR3 bases: TGTGCCAGCAGTTACGACACGCCAAGCAATGAGCAGTTCTTC.

The chain employs TRBV7-9 and TRBJ2-4, with D possibly matching TRBD1 (6 bases). V lost 5 bases and J 1 base, leaving 12 bases between the germline ends. Germline CDR1 is SEHNR and CDR2 is FQNEAQ (reference sequence). The CDR3 is 15 residues long. CDR3 DNA: TGTGCCAGCAGCGCCAGGGGTTCGGCCAAAAACATTCAGTACTTC. Its protein is CASSARGSAKNIQYF.

This rearrangement joins TRBV11-3 to TRBJ2-2, with D maybe TRBD2 (7 bases). The V gene's germline CDR1 is SGHNT and CDR2 YENEEA. The V and J ends lost 0 bases and 7 bases respectively, with 15 bases between them. CDR3 length: 16 residues. This chain's CDR3 is CASSLDQGTTGGELFF. The DNA of the CDR3 is TGTGCCAGCAGCTTAGATCAGGGGACTACAGGCGGGGAGCTGTTTTTT.

This clonotype was observed many times. The V and J genes are TRBV7-2 and TRBJ1-6; 7 nucleotides agree with TRBD1. Germline assignment: CDR1 SGHTA and CDR2 FQGNSA. The CDR3 has 14 residues. J was trimmed by 5 bases and V by 5 bases; bases with no gene match: 3. The CDR3 DNA reads as TGTGCCAGCAGCGGACAGGTTAATAATTCACCCCTCCACTTT. It codes for CASSGQVNNSPLHF.

The chain links TRBV5-1 to TRBJ2-4; no definite D call. This CDR3 is 13 amino acids long. Trimming took off 4 bases at V and 5 bases at J, with 10 bases between the two ends. The germline V gene has CDR1 SGHRS and CDR2 YFSETQ. The CDR3 here is CASSRDGENIQYF. Here the CDR3 DNA reads TGCGCCAGCAGCCGAGATGGGGAAAACATTCAGTACTTC.

The J gene is TRBJ2-3, the V gene TRBV5-4, with D maybe TRBD2 (5 bases). Trimming removed 1 base at V and 4 bases at J, with 13 bases between. This CDR3 has 15 residues. CDR1 is SGHNT and CDR2 is YYREEE in the germline V gene (reference sequence). DNA of the CDR3: TGTGCCAGCAGCTTGAGGCTAGAGAGGGCAGATACGCAGTATTTT. It is translated as CASSLRLERADTQYF.

In its sample, this clonotype was seen many times. This rearrangement joins TRBV7-2 to TRBJ2-1, with TRBD1 matching 7 bases. This CDR3 has 16 amino acids. Germline CDR1 SGHTA, CDR2 FQGNSA. The J segment lost 6 bases and the V segment lost 5 bases, leaving 13 bases of the junction unmatched. The CDR3 nucleotides read TGTGCCAGCAGCCCCCACCCCGGACAGGCCCCCAATGAGCAGTTCTTC. It encodes CASSPHPGQAPNEQFF.

This clonotype came up a few times. The chain joins TRBV24-1 to TRBJ2-3; a weak D match, TRBD2 (5 bases). The V gene lost 3 bases and the J gene lost 9 bases, with 18 bases spanning the gap. Germline CDR1 and CDR2: KGHDR and SFDVKD. The CDR3 spans 15 residues. The CDR3, as DNA: TGTGCCACCAGTGATCATGGGCTGCGCGGAGGAACGCAGTATTTT. The encoded protein is CATSDHGLRGGTQYF.